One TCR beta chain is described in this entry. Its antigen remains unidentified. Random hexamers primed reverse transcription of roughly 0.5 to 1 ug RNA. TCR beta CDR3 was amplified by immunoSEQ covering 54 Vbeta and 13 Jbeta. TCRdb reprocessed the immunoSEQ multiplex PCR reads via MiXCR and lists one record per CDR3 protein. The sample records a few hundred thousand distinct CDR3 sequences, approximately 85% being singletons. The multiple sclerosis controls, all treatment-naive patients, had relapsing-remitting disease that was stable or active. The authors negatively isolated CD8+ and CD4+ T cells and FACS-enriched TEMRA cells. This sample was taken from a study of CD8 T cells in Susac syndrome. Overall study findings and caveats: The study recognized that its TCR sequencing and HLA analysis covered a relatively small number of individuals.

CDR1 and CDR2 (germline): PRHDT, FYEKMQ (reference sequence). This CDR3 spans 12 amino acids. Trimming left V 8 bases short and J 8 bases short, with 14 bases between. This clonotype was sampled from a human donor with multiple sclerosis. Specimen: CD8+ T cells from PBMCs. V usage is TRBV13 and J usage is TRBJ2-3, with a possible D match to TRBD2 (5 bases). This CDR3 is CASGNPAGTQYF. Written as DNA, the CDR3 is TGTGCCAGCGGGAACCCGGCGGGTACGCAGTATTTT.